The 24 T cell receptor beta chains given below trace back to one sample, sequenced in a study of OX40 agonist ivuxolimab in advanced cancers. Measured with immunoSEQ multiplex PCR; TCRdb has only the in-frame clones, and not every one. The table includes roughly 56,000 clones, over 65% detected once. Specimen: CD4+ or CD8+ T cells sorted from blood, collected in a trial of the OX40 agonist ivuxolimab. These receptors were taken from an adult with an advanced solid tumor such as melanoma, head and neck, liver or kidney cancer.

This clone was seen once. This chain joins TRBV7-6 and TRBJ2-7, with 9 bases fitting TRBD2. The CDR3 consists of 15 residues. The V gene end was trimmed by 4 bases and the J gene end by 0 bases; junction bases not matched to a gene: 4. Germline V gene sequence: CDR1 SGHVS, CDR2 FNYEAQ. The CDR3 protein is CASSSSGVSSYEQYF. Written as DNA, the CDR3 is TGTGCCAGCAGCTCTAGCGGGGTTAGCTCCTACGAGCAGTACTTC.

This clone has more than one count but fewer than ten. Here the CDR3 reads CASSFFGGAYTEAFF. For the CDR3, the DNA is TGTGCCAGCAGCTTTTTTGGGGGCGCGTACACTGAAGCTTTCTTT. The genes are TRBV11-3 and TRBJ1-1; tentatively, D is TRBD1 (6 bases). CDR1 is SGHNT and CDR2 is YENEEA in the germline V gene. V lost 3 bases, J lost 3 bases, and 14 bases lay in between. The CDR3 has 15 amino acids. The full variable domain, with the rest looked up from reference TRBV11-3 and TRBJ1-1, is EAGVVQSPRYKIIEKKQPVAFWCNPISGHNTLYWYLQNLGQGPELLIRYENEEAVDDSQLPKDRFSAERLKGVDSTLKIQPAELGDSAVYLCASSFFGGAYTEAFFGQGTRLTVV.

This chain links TRBV27 with TRBJ1-5; maybe TRBD1 (5 bases). Trimming left V 2 bases short and J 2 bases short, with 7 bases between. Germline CDR1 MNHEY, CDR2 SMNVEV (reference sequence). This CDR3 contains 14 residues. CDR3 loop: CASSLLGGNQPQHF. The CDR3 coding sequence is TGTGCCAGCAGTTTACTGGGGGGCAATCAGCCCCAGCATTTT.

The chain is built from TRBV6-5 and TRBJ1-1; D is perhaps TRBD1 (5 bases). The CDR3 has 15 amino acids. In germline, CDR1 is MNHEY, CDR2 SVGAGI. V was clipped by 4 bases and J by 1 base, with 13 bases between them. The CDR3 sequence is CASSSRGLRNTEAFF. The DNA for the CDR3 is TGTGCCAGCAGTTCAAGGGGACTGAGGAACACTGAAGCTTTCTTT.

The chain joins TRBV6-6 to TRBJ1-3; D is unresolved. Germline V lookup: CDR1 MNHNY, CDR2 SVGAGI (reference sequence). The length of the CDR3 is 15 residues. Deletions cut 2 bases from V and 3 bases from J, with 11 bases between. As DNA, the CDR3 is TGTGCCAGCAGTTACACCTTCGGCGGTGGAAACACCATATATTTT. Protein: CASSYTFGGGNTIYF.

V is TRBV6-6 and J is TRBJ2-7; 7 bases line up with TRBD1. The CDR3 runs 13 residues. The V and J ends lost 4 bases and 0 bases, in that order; junction bases with no gene match: 0. Germline loops: CDR1 MNHNY, CDR2 SVGAGI (reference sequence). The CDR3 DNA sequence: TGTGCCAGCAGTTGGGACAGCTCCTACGAGCAGTACTTC. Protein: CASSWDSSYEQYF.

This clone showed up just once. The gene calls are TRBV5-8 and TRBJ2-2; D is tentatively TRBD1 or TRBD2 (5 bases each). The CDR3 loop spans 16 amino acids. V was cut by 2 bases and J by 5 bases, with 16 bases left in between. CDR1 and CDR2 from the germline V gene are SGHTS and YDEGEE. DNA for the CDR3: TGTGCCAGCAGCTTAAACTTGGGGGAGTGGACCGGGGAGCTGTTTTTT. It codes for CASSLNLGEWTGELFF.

V gene TRBV9 combines with J gene TRBJ2-7, with 7 bases identical to TRBD1. Per the germline V gene, CDR1 is SGDLS and CDR2 is YYNGEE. The ends lost 1 base at V and 3 bases at J; junction bases unmatched: 7. This CDR3 has 15 residues. CDR3 nucleotides: TGTGCCAGCAGCGTATCCATTGACAGGGACTACGAGCAGTACTTC. Encoded protein: CASSVSIDRDYEQYF. Variable domain in full (rest from reference TRBV9 and TRBJ2-7): DSGVTQTPKHLITATGQRVTLRCSPRSGDLSVYWYQQSLDQGLQFLIQYYNGEERAKGNILERFSAQQFPDLHSELNLSSLELGDSALYFCASSVSIDRDYEQYFGPGTRLTVT.

To note about this clone: At one of its ends the junction is not consistent with the germline gene, which may arise from a read error. The V gene is TRBV7-2, the J gene TRBJ2-1; TRBD2 matches 12 bases. Germline V CDR1 and CDR2: SGHTA, FQGNSA. This CDR3 contains 15 residues. CDR3 DNA sequence: TGTGCCAGCAGCCTAGCGGGGGGGGTCCGCAATGAGCAGTTCTTC. Translating it yields CASSLAGGVRNEQFF.

For this clone: One junction end does not reproduce the germline sequence, and a read error may be involved. The chain links TRBV7-6 to TRBJ2-1; tentative D call: TRBD2 (6 bases). The V gene's germline CDR1 is SGHVS and CDR2 FNYEAQ. CDR3 length: 16 amino acids. CDR3: CASSLASRAGYSEQFF. CDR3 bases: TGTGCCAGCAGCTTAGCCTCCCGGGCGGGATACAGTGAGCAGTTCTTC. Looking up the rest from reference TRBV7-6 and TRBJ2-1 gives the full variable domain: GAGVSQSPRYKVTKRGQDVALRCDPISGHVSLYWYRQALGQGPEFLTYFNYEAQQDKSGLPNDRFSAERPEGSISTLTIQRTEQRDSAMYRCASSLASRAGYSEQFFGPGTRLTVL.

The V and J genes are TRBV4-1 and TRBJ1-4; D call uncertain. The CDR3 loop spans 14 amino acids. V was pared by 1 base and J by 0 bases, with 3 bases between. The germline gives CDR1 MGHRA, CDR2 YSYEKL. CDR3 region: CASSQGATNEKLFF. The CDR3 bases are TGCGCCAGCAGCCAAGGGGCAACTAATGAAAAACTGTTTTTT.

The table lists this clone with a few counts. V is TRBV28 and J is TRBJ1-5; D is unclear. With 2 bases removed from V and 4 bases from J, the gap between germline ends came to 9 bases. The CDR3 contains 14 residues. The germline gives CDR1 MDHEN, CDR2 SYDVKM. The CDR3 region is CASSLERPNQPQHF. The CDR3 bases are TGTGCCAGCAGTTTAGAGAGACCGAATCAGCCCCAGCATTTT.

In its sample, this clone was seen a few times. This chain uses TRBV30 with TRBJ1-5; D may be TRBD1 (5 bases). The V gene's germline CDR1 is GTSNPN and CDR2 SVGIG (reference sequence). The CDR3 runs 13 residues. V was clipped by 3 bases and J by 7 bases, with 13 bases between them. For the CDR3, the DNA is TGTGCCTGGAGCCCGGGGGGGAGGCAGCCCCAGCATTTT. It yields the protein CAWSPGGRQPQHF.

The chain recombines TRBV5-1 with TRBJ2-2; 7 nucleotides match TRBD2. Germline lookup yields CDR1 SGHRS and CDR2 YFSETQ. The trim removed 0 bases at V and 2 bases at J, leaving 4 bases unmatched. There are 16 residues in the CDR3. CDR3 region: CASSLESGVNTGELFF. The CDR3 DNA reads as TGCGCCAGCAGCTTGGAGAGCGGGGTAAACACCGGGGAGCTGTTTTTT. The full variable domain, with the rest looked up from reference TRBV5-1 and TRBJ2-2, is KAGVTQTPRYLIKTRGQQVTLSCSPISGHRSVSWYQQTPGQGLQFLFEYFSETQRNKGNFPGRFSGRQFSNSRSEMNVSTLELGDSALYLCASSLESGVNTGELFFGEGSRLTVL.

The V and J genes are TRBV18 and TRBJ2-7, with D tentatively TRBD1 (6 bases). Trimming took 6 bases from V and 0 from J, leaving 15 bases between them. Germline CDR1 reads KGHSH; CDR2 reads LQKENI. CDR3 size: 15 residues. The CDR3 bases are TGTGCCAGCTCTCGTACAGGGCTTAGCTCCTACGAGCAGTACTTC. This translates into CASSRTGLSSYEQYF.

V is TRBV13 and J is TRBJ1-3; D call uncertain. V shed 1 base and J shed 7 bases, with 5 bases lying between them. The germline V gene encodes CDR1 PRHDT and CDR2 FYEKMQ (reference sequence). This CDR3 spans 12 amino acids. CDR3: CASSLESNTIYF. The CDR3 DNA follows: TGTGCCAGCAGCTTAGAAAGCAACACCATATATTTT.

This sequence joins TRBV19 and TRBJ1-3; no firm D call. This CDR3 spans 15 amino acids. The V end was cut by 0 bases, the J end by 0 bases, with 6 bases between. The V gene's germline CDR1 is LNHDA and CDR2 SQIVND (reference sequence). In nucleotides, the CDR3 is TGTGCCAGTAGTATAGACCCGCGCTCTGGAAACACCATATATTTT. Amino acid sequence: CASSIDPRSGNTIYF.

As for this clone: At one boundary the junction diverges from the germline segment, which might be a read error. V gene TRBV7-7 combines with J gene TRBJ1-1; no reliable D call. The CDR3 totals 13 residues. CDR1 and CDR2 (germline): SSHAT, FNYEAQ (reference sequence). In DNA form, the CDR3 reads TGTGCTAGCAGCTTTAGACCGGGTTCTGAAGCTTTCTTT. It translates to CASSFRPGSEAFF.

The chain employs TRBV21-1 and TRBJ1-1; the D call TRBD1 from the table was never checked on the DNA. TRBV21-1 is a known pseudogene. This CDR3 spans 11 amino acids. CDR3 amino acids: CAGQGNTEAFF. CDR3 nucleotide sequence: TGTGCCGGACAGGGGAACACTGAAGCTTTCTTT.

The chain has TRBV6-1 and TRBJ2-3, with 13 positions matching TRBD2. CDR3 length equals 18 residues. The V gene end was trimmed by 0 bases and the J gene end by 7 bases; junction bases not matched to a gene: 10. CDR1 is MNHNS, CDR2 SASEGT, per germline. CDR3 sequence: CASSEALPWTSGRNTQYF. The CDR3 DNA sequence: TGTGCCAGCAGTGAAGCGCTTCCTTGGACTAGCGGGAGAAATACGCAGTATTTT.

The rearrangement uses TRBV5-4 and TRBJ2-2, with 9 bases that match TRBD2. This CDR3 has 16 residues. Trimming took 4 bases from V and 2 from J; bases not matched to a gene: 6. Germline loops: CDR1 SGHNT, CDR2 YYREEE (reference sequence). This chain's CDR3 is CASSPGLAFNTGELFF. The CDR3 DNA reads TGTGCCAGCAGCCCCGGACTAGCGTTCAACACCGGGGAGCTGTTTTTT.

V is TRBV5-1 and J is TRBJ2-5, with 9 bases aligning to TRBD1. The germline V gene has CDR1 SGHRS and CDR2 YFSETQ. V gave up 3 bases and J gave up 3 bases; unmatched junction bases: 3. This CDR3 is built from 14 residues. The CDR3 DNA sequence: TGCGCCAGCAGCTCCTGGACAGGGGAAGAGACCCAGTACTTC. This gives the protein CASSSWTGEETQYF.

V usage is TRBV11-3 and J usage is TRBJ2-3, with D perhaps given as TRBD1 or TRBD2 (5 bases each). Germline V gene data show CDR1 as SGHNT and CDR2 as YENEEA. This CDR3 is 15 amino acids long. The V and J ends lost 1 base and 3 bases respectively, with 11 bases between them. The CDR3 DNA reads TGTGCCAGCAGCTTAGGAGGGGTTGGTACAGATACGCAGTATTTT. This sequence encodes CASSLGGVGTDTQYF. Full variable domain (rest looked up from reference TRBV11-3 and TRBJ2-3): EAGVVQSPRYKIIEKKQPVAFWCNPISGHNTLYWYLQNLGQGPELLIRYENEEAVDDSQLPKDRFSAERLKGVDSTLKIQPAELGDSAVYLCASSLGGVGTDTQYFGPGTRLTVL.

This chain connects TRBV19 to TRBJ1-4, with TRBD1 identical over 7 bases. Germline V CDR1 and CDR2: LNHDA, SQIVND (reference sequence). Trimming took 8 bases from V and 8 from J; bases not matched to a gene: 5. This CDR3 spans 12 amino acids. CDR3 protein: CASQDRREKLFF. The CDR3 DNA reads as TGTGCCAGTCAGGACAGGCGGGAAAAACTGTTTTTT.